This T cell receptor (beta chain) emerged from a study of blood T cell repertoires in COVID-19 (dated by TCRdb to about 2020). Study-wide context: Samples covering the acute and convalescent phases of COVID-19 were provided by collaborators in the United States, Italy and Spain. A de-identified subject ID, COVID-19 status, age in years and sex were almost always included in the sample metadata. The repertoires were released in a freely available public database intended as a resource for research on the immune response to SARS-CoV-2. The material from the prospective study consisted of cDNA or gDNA derived from T cells, B-cell-depleted T cells, or PBMCs. Subjects who had been exposed to COVID-19, were actively infected with it, or had recovered from it provided the deeply sampled blood TCRbeta repertoires that made up the dataset. Samples came from the ongoing ImmuneRACE study (first 160 participants) plus 1,254 subjects from 6 global collaborators. HLA class I and class II types, where available, came from metadata supplied by the sample provider rather than from assay-based typing.

V lost 0 bases and J lost 8 bases, and the count of bases not matched to a germline gene is 9. The CDR3 numbers 15 residues from cysteine through phenylalanine. Of the read, only the CDR3 DNA is kept; its 45 bases are in frame from base 1. CDR1 and CDR2 are read off the germline V gene as SGHRS and YFSETQ. One collaborating source in Seattle enrolled patients during active infection and followed them longitudinally through the course of disease. Whole blood was collected in K2EDTA tubes by collaborating institutions according to the institutions' own protocols. For TCRbeta analysis, collaborators shipped samples as frozen whole blood, isolated PBMCs, or DNA extracted from either of those sample types. TCRbeta CDR3 regions were amplified from genomic DNA by means of the immunoSEQ Assay, a bias-controlled multiplex PCR. On the study's bioinformatics: The number of nucleated cells in each sample was estimated from the amplification of reference gene primers within the assay. To quantify the absolute abundance of each unique TCRbeta CDR3 rearrangement, sequence reads were collapsed and filtered. Productive Simpson clonality was computed per sample as the square root of Simpson's diversity index over productive rearrangements. TCRdb mirrors the immuneACCESS table, restricted to in-frame sequences. Some clones are absent from its copies; in checked studies, under half trace to an unresolved V gene, and the reason for the others is unknown. V, J and clone size were drawn from that table, and D and trimming were deduced from the DNA. The table for this sample lists about 180,000 clones; roughly 88% of them were counted only once. The ten most abundant clones make up about 7% of the sample.

What the study reported, not specific to this receptor: How much clinical and demographic metadata was included differed by source and by participant, and the metadata was provided uncurated.

The table lists this clone with a few counts. Its antigen specificity is not known. No base qualities exist here, and no much larger clone lies one base off it. The rearranged segments are TRBV5-1 and TRBJ1-1; 8 middle bases align to TRBD1. This TCR came from a woman aged 40 to 50 with COVID-19, enrolled during active disease. The sequenced material came from peripheral blood. The nucleotides read TGCGCCAGCAGCTTGGTGGGACAGGTCAGGGAGGAAGCTTTCTTT. It codes for CASSLVGQVREEAFF.